The next 29 T cell receptor beta chains were all read from a single sample in a study of blood T cell repertoires in COVID-19. Method: immunoSEQ multiplex PCR; TCRdb's copy keeps in-frame clones and lacks some. The sample carries approximately 62,000 clones, roughly four fifths recorded once. The sample consisted of peripheral blood. The receptors originated from an elderly man with acute or convalescent COVID-19.

This chain links TRBV4-1 with TRBJ2-2, with D maybe TRBD2 (5 bases). Germline CDR1 MGHRA, CDR2 YSYEKL. The CDR3 is made up of 16 amino acids. The ends were cut back, 2 bases at V and 4 bases at J, with 14 bases in the middle. CDR3 sequence: CASSQFPGWGTGELFF. In DNA form, the CDR3 reads TGCGCCAGCAGCCAATTCCCGGGATGGGGCACCGGGGAGCTGTTTTTT.

V and J are TRBV19 and TRBJ1-4, with a possible D match to TRBD1 (5 bases). The CDR3 spans 15 residues. V shed 4 bases and J shed 10 bases, with 19 bases lying between them. Germline V lookup: CDR1 LNHDA, CDR2 SQIVND (reference sequence). DNA for the CDR3: TGTGCCAGTAGTACCATTTCTCAGGGATACGGAAAACTGTTTTTT. It encodes CASSTISQGYGKLFF.

This clone was counted only a few times. An end of the junction differs from the germline gene, which may be a read error. This sequence joins TRBV7-7 and TRBJ2-7; 13 bases match TRBD2. The CDR3 consists of 18 residues. Germline V gene sequence: CDR1 SSHAT, CDR2 FNYEAQ (reference sequence). This CDR3 is CASSSGLAGAAGSYEQYF. CDR3 DNA sequence: TGTGCTAGCAGCTCAGGACTAGCGGGGGCCGCAGGCTCCTACGAGCAGTACTTC.

The V and J genes are TRBV5-1 and TRBJ2-5, with 8 bases identical to TRBD2. This CDR3 contains 13 residues. In germline, CDR1 is SGHRS, CDR2 YFSETQ. V trimming: 7 bases; J trimming: 2 bases; junction bases outside the gene matches: 4. CDR3: CASGTSGQETQYF. CDR3 sequence (DNA): TGCGCCAGCGGCACTAGCGGACAAGAGACCCAGTACTTC.

The chain recombines TRBV19 with TRBJ1-1; 7 positions match TRBD1. Germline V CDR1 and CDR2: LNHDA, SQIVND (reference sequence). J was trimmed by 6 bases and V by 4 bases; bases with no gene match: 17. CDR3 length: 17 amino acids. The CDR3 sequence: CASSTHSFRPTGAEAFF. CDR3 DNA: TGTGCCAGTAGTACACATTCATTTAGGCCAACAGGGGCTGAAGCTTTCTTT.

The rearrangement joins TRBV6-6 to TRBJ1-6; 9 bases line up with TRBD1. The ends lost 2 bases at V and 8 bases at J; junction bases unmatched: 7. CDR1 and CDR2 from the germline V gene are MNHNY and SVGAGI (reference sequence). The CDR3 is 16 amino acids. The CDR3, as DNA: TGTGCCAGCAGTTACGGTAGGACAGGGGCACATTCACCCCTCCACTTT. Amino acid sequence: CASSYGRTGAHSPLHF.

The rearrangement joins TRBV19 to TRBJ2-6, with D perhaps TRBD1 (5 bases). Between the trimmed V and J ends, which lost 2 bases and 2 bases, there was a span of 7 bases. This CDR3 contains 15 residues. The V gene's germline CDR1 is LNHDA and CDR2 SQIVND (reference sequence). The CDR3 nucleotides are TGTGCCAGTAGTATAAGGGGCGCTGGGGCCAACGTCCTGACTTTC. It is translated as CASSIRGAGANVLTF.

Comment on this clone: This same CDR3 is encoded by further DNA sequences in the sample. The J gene is TRBJ2-3, the V gene TRBV5-1; D possibly corresponds to TRBD2 (5 bases). The V and J ends lost 0 bases and 1 base respectively, with 9 bases between them. The CDR3 loop spans 15 amino acids. Germline loops: CDR1 SGHRS, CDR2 YFSETQ. Here the CDR3 DNA reads TGCGCCAGCAGCTTGGGGGCGGGCGGCACAGATACGCAGTATTTT. It encodes CASSLGAGGTDTQYF.

This chain joins TRBV7-3 and TRBJ2-1; 9 bases line up with TRBD2. Per germline, CDR1 SGHTA and CDR2 FQGTGA. Germline trimming cut 5 bases from V and 1 base from J; bases unmatched to any gene: 3. The CDR3 length is 15 residues. The CDR3 sequence: CASSPAGGSYNEQFF. CDR3 nucleotides: TGTGCCAGCAGCCCAGCGGGGGGTTCCTACAATGAGCAGTTCTTC. Filled out from reference TRBV7-3 and TRBJ2-1, the complete variable domain reads GAGVSQTPSNKVTEKGKYVELRCDPISGHTALYWYRQSLGQGPEFLIYFQGTGAADDSGLPNDRFFAVRPEGSVSTLKIQRTERGDSAVYLCASSPAGGSYNEQFFGPGTRLTVL.

The rearrangement uses TRBV5-4 and TRBJ2-1; 9 nucleotides align to TRBD2. Germline CDR1 and CDR2: SGHNT and YYREEE (reference sequence). CDR3 length equals 16 residues. V shed 4 bases, J shed 2 bases, and the junction held 7 bases outside the gene matches. The DNA for the CDR3 is TGTGCCAGCAGCGCGCCGTTAGCGGGGGCCTACAATGAGCAGTTCTTC. Amino acid sequence: CASSAPLAGAYNEQFF.

This chain joins TRBV29-1 and TRBJ2-3, with 7 bases that match TRBD1. Germline V CDR1 and CDR2: SQVTM, ANQGSEA. V shed 2 bases and J 4 bases; nucleotides not matched to a gene: 3. This CDR3 spans 13 amino acids. The CDR3 loop reads CSVETQGADTQYF. The CDR3 bases are TGCAGCGTTGAAACGCAGGGGGCAGATACGCAGTATTTT.

The chain joins TRBV12-5 to TRBJ1-6; D gene unclear. Trimming shortened V by 6 bases and J by 0 bases, and 6 bases separated the two germline ends. The CDR3 contains 14 residues. Germline assignment: CDR1 LGHNT and CDR2 FRNRAP. The DNA for the CDR3 is TGTGCTAGTGGGAACACCTCCTATAATTCACCCCTCCACTTT. This encodes CASGNTSYNSPLHF.

The chain recombines TRBV5-8 with TRBJ1-6; 8 bases are a match to TRBD1. This CDR3 contains 14 residues. The junction had 5 bases not matched to a gene; V was cut back by 3 bases and J by 9 bases. CDR1 is SGHTS, CDR2 YDEGEE, per germline. CDR3 coding DNA: TGTGCCAGCAGCTCAGGGGGCGCGGGTTCACCCCTCCACTTT. It translates to CASSSGGAGSPLHF. Full variable domain (rest looked up from reference TRBV5-8 and TRBJ1-6): EAGVTQSPTHLIKTRGQQATLRCSPISGHTSVYWYQQALGLGLQFLLWYDEGEERNRGNFPPRFSGRQFPNYSSELNVNALELEDSALYLCASSSGGAGSPLHFGNGTRLTVT.

The CDR3 nucleotides read TGTGCCTGGAGTGTCTACCAGGCGGGCGGGGAGCTGTTTTTT. It is translated as CAWSVYQAGGELFF. This rearrangement joins TRBV30 to TRBJ2-2; a weak D match, TRBD2 (5 bases). CDR1 and CDR2 from the germline V gene are GTSNPN and SVGIG (reference sequence). Trimming cost V 0 bases and J 7 bases, with 12 bases left between them. The CDR3 contains 14 residues.

This sequence joins TRBV19 and TRBJ1-2, with D perhaps TRBD1 (5 bases). The germline V and J ends were trimmed by 0 bases and 4 bases, with 9 bases remaining between them. The CDR3 covers 14 residues. Germline assignment: CDR1 LNHDA and CDR2 SQIVND (reference sequence). CDR3 amino acids: CASSIETVSYGYTF. The CDR3 nucleotides read TGTGCCAGTAGTATAGAGACAGTCTCCTATGGCTACACCTTC.

This clone was counted once. DNA of the CDR3: TGCGCCAGCAGCTTGGTCGCGGGGGACAATGAGCAGTTCTTC. Amino acids: CASSLVAGDNEQFF. The chain employs TRBV5-1 and TRBJ2-1, with 7 bases matching TRBD2. J lost 5 bases, V lost 0 bases, and 2 bases had no gene match. CDR1 SGHRS and CDR2 YFSETQ come from the germline V gene. The CDR3 totals 14 residues.

This chain links TRBV5-1 with TRBJ2-5; 8 bases agree with TRBD1. V trimming: 4 bases; J trimming: 1 base; junction bases outside the gene matches: 6. Germline V gene sequence: CDR1 SGHRS, CDR2 YFSETQ. The length of the CDR3 is 15 residues. Written as DNA, the CDR3 is TGCGCCAGCAGCCACGTGGACAGGGCCCAAGAGACCCAGTACTTC. Translation: CASSHVDRAQETQYF.

CDR3 nucleotides: TGTGCCAGCAGAAGGGACATTCTTGGCTACACCTTC. It specifies CASRRDILGYTF. The chain is built from TRBV12-3 or TRBV12-4 and TRBJ1-2; tentative D call: TRBD1 (6 bases). V was trimmed by 6 bases and J by 7 bases, leaving 12 bases between them. The CDR3 is 12 amino acids.

This clone was counted a few times. V usage is TRBV30 and J usage is TRBJ2-7; TRBD1 aligns across 8 bases. Germline lookup yields CDR1 GTSNPN and CDR2 SVGIG (reference sequence). V gave up 8 bases and J gave up 2 bases; unmatched junction bases: 5. This CDR3 has 12 residues. CDR3 sequence reads: CARGQGTYEQYF. Written as DNA, the CDR3 is TGTGCCCGAGGACAGGGCACCTACGAGCAGTACTTC.

This rearrangement joins TRBV5-1 to TRBJ2-3, with TRBD2 as a possible D gene (5 bases). Germline assignment: CDR1 SGHRS and CDR2 YFSETQ. The CDR3 spans 15 residues. Trimming stripped 4 bases from V and 0 bases from J, with 12 bases between. The DNA for the CDR3 is TGCGCCAGCAGCCAAGCGGATACTAGCACAGATACGCAGTATTTT. It yields the protein CASSQADTSTDTQYF.

V gene TRBV11-2 combines with J gene TRBJ2-2; 7 bases are shared with TRBD1. There are 15 residues in the CDR3. Trimming at V came to 4 bases and at J to 4 bases, leaving 6 bases not matched to a gene. Germline CDR1 reads SGHAT; CDR2 reads FQNNGV. CDR3 coding DNA: TGTGCCAGCAGCTCCCAGACAGGGCCCACCGGGGAGCTGTTTTTT. This sequence encodes CASSSQTGPTGELFF.

This clone was seen a few times. CDR3 nucleotides: TGTGCCAGCAGTCGTAATTGGGCAACCGAGCAGTACTTC. Its protein is CASSRNWATEQYF. The V call is TRBV7-9, the J call TRBJ2-7, with no clear D. V was trimmed by 6 bases and J by 6 bases, leaving 15 bases between them. Germline-derived CDR1 and CDR2 are SEHNR and FQNEAQ (reference sequence). The CDR3 covers 13 residues.

This rearrangement joins TRBV4-1 to TRBJ1-1, with 8 bases fitting TRBD1. Per the germline V gene, CDR1 is MGHRA and CDR2 is YSYEKL. V shed 0 bases, J shed 10 bases, and the junction held 4 bases outside the gene matches. CDR3 length: 13 residues. CDR3 sequence reads: CASSQERGTGAFF. CDR3 in DNA: TGCGCCAGCAGCCAAGAAAGGGGGACAGGAGCTTTCTTT.

The rearrangement uses TRBV7-9 and TRBJ2-5, with 7 bases aligning to TRBD2. The CDR3 spans 15 residues. Germline V CDR1 and CDR2: SEHNR, FQNEAQ (reference sequence). After removal of 1 base from V and 4 bases from J, the junction contained 6 bases not matched to a gene. CDR3 bases: TGTGCCAGCAGCTTAGTGGGCCTAGCGGCAGAGACCCAGTACTTC. Amino acids: CASSLVGLAAETQYF.

The CDR3 loop is CASSLANRRTEAFF. The CDR3 DNA follows: TGTGCCAGCAGCTTAGCTAACAGGCGCACTGAAGCTTTCTTT. This chain links TRBV7-9 with TRBJ1-1, with D perhaps TRBD1 (5 bases). Germline V gene sequence: CDR1 SEHNR, CDR2 FQNEAQ (reference sequence). The V and J ends lost 0 bases and 4 bases respectively, with 9 bases between them. The CDR3 covers 14 residues.

The chain is built from TRBV11-1 and TRBJ1-1; no clear D gene. The CDR3 extends over 13 amino acids. Germline V CDR1 and CDR2: SGHAT, FQDESV (reference sequence). With 4 bases removed from V and 0 bases from J, the gap between germline ends came to 6 bases. CDR3 amino acids: CASSSELNTEAFF. CDR3 DNA sequence: TGTGCCAGCAGCTCAGAACTGAACACTGAAGCTTTCTTT.

V gene TRBV2 combines with J gene TRBJ1-5; D is undetermined. V dropped 6 bases and J dropped 4 bases, with 10 bases sitting between them. CDR1 SNHLY and CDR2 FYNNEI come from the germline V gene. This CDR3 is built from 13 residues. DNA of the CDR3: TGTGCCAGCAGCACAAGTCAAAATCAGCCCCAGCATTTT. It yields the protein CASSTSQNQPQHF.

The chain is built from TRBV19 and TRBJ1-1; no firm D call. The germline V and J ends were trimmed by 4 bases and 0 bases, with 9 bases remaining between them. The length of the CDR3 is 14 residues. The germline gives CDR1 LNHDA, CDR2 SQIVND (reference sequence). CDR3 coding DNA: TGTGCCAGTAGTAAGGAGTTCGTGAACACTGAAGCTTTCTTT. It encodes CASSKEFVNTEAFF.

This clone was counted a few times. The chain combines TRBV7-9 with TRBJ1-1, with D uncertain. The CDR3 is 13 amino acids. Deletions cut 3 bases from V and 2 bases from J, with 7 bases between. CDR1 is SEHNR and CDR2 is FQNEAQ in the germline V gene (reference sequence). The CDR3 DNA sequence: TGTGCCAGCAGCTTCGCCACAAACACTGAAGCTTTCTTT. This translates into CASSFATNTEAFF.